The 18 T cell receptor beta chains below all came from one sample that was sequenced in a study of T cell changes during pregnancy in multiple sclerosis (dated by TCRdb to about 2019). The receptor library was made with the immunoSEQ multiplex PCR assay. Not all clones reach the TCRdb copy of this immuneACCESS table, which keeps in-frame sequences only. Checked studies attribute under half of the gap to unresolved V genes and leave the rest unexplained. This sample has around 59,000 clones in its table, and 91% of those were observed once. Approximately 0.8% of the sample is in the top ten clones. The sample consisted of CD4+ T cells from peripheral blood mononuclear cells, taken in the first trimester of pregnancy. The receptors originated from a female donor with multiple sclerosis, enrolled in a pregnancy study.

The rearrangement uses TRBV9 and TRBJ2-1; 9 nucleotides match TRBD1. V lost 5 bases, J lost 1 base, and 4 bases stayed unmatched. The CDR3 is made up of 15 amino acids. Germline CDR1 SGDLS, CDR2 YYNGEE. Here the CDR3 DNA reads TGTGCCAGCAGGACCGGGACAGGGTCCTACAATGAGCAGTTCTTC. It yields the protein CASRTGTGSYNEQFF. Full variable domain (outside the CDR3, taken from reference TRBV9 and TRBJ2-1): DSGVTQTPKHLITATGQRVTLRCSPRSGDLSVYWYQQSLDQGLQFLIQYYNGEERAKGNILERFSAQQFPDLHSELNLSSLELGDSALYFCASRTGTGSYNEQFFGPGTRLTVL.

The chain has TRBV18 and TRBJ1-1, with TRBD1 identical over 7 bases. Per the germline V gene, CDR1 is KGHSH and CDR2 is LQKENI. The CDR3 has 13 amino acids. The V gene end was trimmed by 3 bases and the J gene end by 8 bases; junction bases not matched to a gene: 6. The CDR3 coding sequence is TGTGCCAGCTCACCCCTCCGACAGGGAGAAGCTTTCTTT. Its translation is CASSPLRQGEAFF.

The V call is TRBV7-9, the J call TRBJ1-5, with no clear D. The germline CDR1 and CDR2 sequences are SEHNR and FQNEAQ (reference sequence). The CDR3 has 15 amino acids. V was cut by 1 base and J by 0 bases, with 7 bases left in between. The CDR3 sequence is CASSLGGNSNQPQHF. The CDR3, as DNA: TGTGCCAGCAGCTTAGGCGGGAATAGCAATCAGCCCCAGCATTTT.

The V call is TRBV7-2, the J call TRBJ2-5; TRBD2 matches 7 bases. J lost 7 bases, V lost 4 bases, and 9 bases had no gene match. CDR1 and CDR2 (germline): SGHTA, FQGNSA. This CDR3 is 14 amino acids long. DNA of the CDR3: TGTGCCAGCAGCTCAAGGTGGGGGGGTGCGACCCAGTACTTC. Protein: CASSSRWGGATQYF.

CDR3 coding DNA: TGTGCCAGCAGCTTACTGACAGGGGCCACCACAGATACGCAGTATTTT. It yields the protein CASSLLTGATTDTQYF. The chain combines TRBV7-2 with TRBJ2-3; 8 bases fit TRBD1. With V trimmed by 2 bases and J by 2 bases, 6 bases remained unmatched. The CDR3 loop spans 16 amino acids. Germline V CDR1 and CDR2: SGHTA, FQGNSA.

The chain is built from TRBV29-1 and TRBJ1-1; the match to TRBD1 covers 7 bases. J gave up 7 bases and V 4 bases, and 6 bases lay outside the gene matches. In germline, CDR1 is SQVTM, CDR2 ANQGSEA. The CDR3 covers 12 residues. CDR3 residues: CSVVRGLVEAFF. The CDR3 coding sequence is TGCAGCGTTGTCAGGGGGTTGGTTGAAGCTTTCTTT.

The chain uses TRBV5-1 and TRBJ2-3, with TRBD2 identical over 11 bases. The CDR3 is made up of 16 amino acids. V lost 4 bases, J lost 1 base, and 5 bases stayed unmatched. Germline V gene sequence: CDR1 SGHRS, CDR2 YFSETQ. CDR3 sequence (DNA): TGCGCCAGCAGCCCCAGGGGACTAGCGGGCACAGATACGCAGTATTTT. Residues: CASSPRGLAGTDTQYF. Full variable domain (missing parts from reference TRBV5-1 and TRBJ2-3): KAGVTQTPRYLIKTRGQQVTLSCSPISGHRSVSWYQQTPGQGLQFLFEYFSETQRNKGNFPGRFSGRQFSNSRSEMNVSTLELGDSALYLCASSPRGLAGTDTQYFGPGTRLTVL.

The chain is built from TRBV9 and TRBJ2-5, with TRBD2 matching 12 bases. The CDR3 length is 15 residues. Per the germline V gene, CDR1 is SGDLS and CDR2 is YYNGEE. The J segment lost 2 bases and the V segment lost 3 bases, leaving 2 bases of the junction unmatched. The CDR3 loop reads CASSAGLAGQETQYF. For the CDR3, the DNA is TGTGCCAGCAGCGCCGGACTAGCGGGGCAAGAGACCCAGTACTTC.

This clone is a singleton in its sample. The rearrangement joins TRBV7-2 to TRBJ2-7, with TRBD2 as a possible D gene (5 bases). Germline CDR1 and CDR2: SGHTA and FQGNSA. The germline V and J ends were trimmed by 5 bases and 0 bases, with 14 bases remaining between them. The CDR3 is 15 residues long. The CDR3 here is CASSVQDGLSYEQYF. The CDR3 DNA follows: TGTGCCAGCAGCGTTCAGGACGGACTCTCCTACGAGCAGTACTTC.

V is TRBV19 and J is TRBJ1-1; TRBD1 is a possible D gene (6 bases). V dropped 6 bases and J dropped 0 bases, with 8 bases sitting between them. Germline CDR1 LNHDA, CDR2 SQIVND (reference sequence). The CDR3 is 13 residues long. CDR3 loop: CASSTGMNTEAFF. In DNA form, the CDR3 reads TGTGCCAGTAGCACAGGGATGAACACTGAAGCTTTCTTT.

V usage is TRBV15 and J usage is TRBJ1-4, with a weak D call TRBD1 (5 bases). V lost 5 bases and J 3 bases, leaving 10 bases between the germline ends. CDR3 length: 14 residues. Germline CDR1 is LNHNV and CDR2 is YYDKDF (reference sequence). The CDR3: CATSPGGSNEKLFF. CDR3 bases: TGTGCCACCAGCCCCGGGGGGTCTAATGAAAAACTGTTTTTT.

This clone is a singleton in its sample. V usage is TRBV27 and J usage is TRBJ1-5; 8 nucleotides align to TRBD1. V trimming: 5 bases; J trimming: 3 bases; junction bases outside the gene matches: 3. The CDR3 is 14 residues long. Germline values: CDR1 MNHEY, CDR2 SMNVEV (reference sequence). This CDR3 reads CASSLGQANQPQHF. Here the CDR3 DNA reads TGTGCCAGCAGTCTGGGACAGGCCAATCAGCCCCAGCATTTT.

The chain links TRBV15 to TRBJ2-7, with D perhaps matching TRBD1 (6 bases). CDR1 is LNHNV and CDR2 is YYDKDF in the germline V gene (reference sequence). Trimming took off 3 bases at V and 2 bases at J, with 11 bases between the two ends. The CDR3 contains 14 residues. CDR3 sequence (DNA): TGTGCCACCAGCAGCTATCGGACAGCCTACGAGCAGTACTTC. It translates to CATSSYRTAYEQYF. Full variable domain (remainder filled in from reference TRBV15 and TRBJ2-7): DAMVIQNPRYQVTQFGKPVTLSCSQTLNHNVMYWYQQKSSQAPKLLFHYYDKDFNNEADTPDNFQSRRPNTSFCFLDIRSPGLGDTAMYLCATSSYRTAYEQYFGPGTRLTVT.

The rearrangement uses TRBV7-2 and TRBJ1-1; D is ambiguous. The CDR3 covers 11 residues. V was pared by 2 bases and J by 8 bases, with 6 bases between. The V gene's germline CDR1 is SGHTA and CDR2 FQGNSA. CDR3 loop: CASSLRREAFF. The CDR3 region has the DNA TGTGCCAGCAGCTTAAGGAGGGAAGCTTTCTTT. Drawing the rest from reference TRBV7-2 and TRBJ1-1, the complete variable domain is GAGVSQSPSNKVTEKGKDVELRCDPISGHTALYWYRQSLGQGLEFLIYFQGNSAPDKSGLPSDRFSAERTGGSVSTLTIQRTQQEDSAVYLCASSLRREAFFGQGTRLTVV.

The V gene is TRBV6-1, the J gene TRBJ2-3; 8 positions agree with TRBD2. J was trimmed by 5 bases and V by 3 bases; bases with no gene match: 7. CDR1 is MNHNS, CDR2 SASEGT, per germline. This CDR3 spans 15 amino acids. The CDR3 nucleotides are TGTGCCAGCAGTGAGGAGGTTGCGGGAGGAGATACGCAGTATTTT. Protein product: CASSEEVAGGDTQYF.

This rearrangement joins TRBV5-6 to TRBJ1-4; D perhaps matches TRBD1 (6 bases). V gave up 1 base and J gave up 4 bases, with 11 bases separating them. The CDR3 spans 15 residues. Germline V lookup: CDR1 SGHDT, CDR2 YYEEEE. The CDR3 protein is CASSLIRTDNEKLFF. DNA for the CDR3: TGTGCCAGCAGCTTGATCAGGACAGATAATGAAAAACTGTTTTTT.

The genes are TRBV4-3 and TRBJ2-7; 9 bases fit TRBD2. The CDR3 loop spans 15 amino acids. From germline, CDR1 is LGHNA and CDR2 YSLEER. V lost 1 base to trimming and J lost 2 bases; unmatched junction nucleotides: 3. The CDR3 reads CASSQAASGAYEQYF. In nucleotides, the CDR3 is TGCGCCAGCAGCCAAGCGGCTAGCGGGGCCTACGAGCAGTACTTC.

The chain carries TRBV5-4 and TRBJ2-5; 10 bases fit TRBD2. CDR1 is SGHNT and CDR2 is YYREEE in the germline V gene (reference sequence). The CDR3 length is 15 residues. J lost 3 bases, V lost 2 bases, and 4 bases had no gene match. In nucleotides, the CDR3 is TGTGCCAGCAGCTTTTTTACTAGCGGGGAAGAGACCCAGTACTTC. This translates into CASSFFTSGEETQYF. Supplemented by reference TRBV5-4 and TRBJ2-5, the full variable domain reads ETGVTQSPTHLIKTRGQQVTLRCSSQSGHNTVSWYQQALGQGPQFIFQYYREEENGRGNFPPRFSGLQFPNYSSELNVNALELDDSALYLCASSFFTSGEETQYFGPGTRLLVL.